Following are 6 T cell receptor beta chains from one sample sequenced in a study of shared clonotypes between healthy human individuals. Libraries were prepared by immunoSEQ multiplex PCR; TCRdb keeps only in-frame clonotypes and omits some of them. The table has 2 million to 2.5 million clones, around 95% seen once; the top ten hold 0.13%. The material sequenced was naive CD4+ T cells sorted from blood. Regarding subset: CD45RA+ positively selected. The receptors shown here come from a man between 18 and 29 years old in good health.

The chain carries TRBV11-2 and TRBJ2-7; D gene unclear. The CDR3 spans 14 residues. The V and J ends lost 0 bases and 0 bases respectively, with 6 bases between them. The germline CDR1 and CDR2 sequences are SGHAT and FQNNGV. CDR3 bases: TGTGCCAGCAGCTTAGACCAGGTCTCCTACGAGCAGTACTTC. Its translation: CASSLDQVSYEQYF.

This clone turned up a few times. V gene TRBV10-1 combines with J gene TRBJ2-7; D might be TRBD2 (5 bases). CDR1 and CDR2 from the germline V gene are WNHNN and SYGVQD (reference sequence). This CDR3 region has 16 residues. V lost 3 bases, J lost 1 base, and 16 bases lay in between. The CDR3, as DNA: TGCGCCAGCAGTGATTCGGGAAGGGATCTGTCCTACGAGCAGTACTTC. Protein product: CASSDSGRDLSYEQYF.

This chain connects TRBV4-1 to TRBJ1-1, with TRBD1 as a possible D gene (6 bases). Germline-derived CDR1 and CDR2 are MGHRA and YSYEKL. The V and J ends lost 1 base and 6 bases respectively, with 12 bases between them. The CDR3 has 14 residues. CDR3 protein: CASSQVGRGAEAFF. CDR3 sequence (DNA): TGCGCCAGCAGCCAAGTAGGCAGGGGCGCTGAAGCTTTCTTT.

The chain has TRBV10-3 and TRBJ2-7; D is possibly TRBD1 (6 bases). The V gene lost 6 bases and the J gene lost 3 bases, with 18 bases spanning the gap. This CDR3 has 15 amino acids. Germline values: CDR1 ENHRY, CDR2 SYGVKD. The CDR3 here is CAIRKRQEGDYEQYF. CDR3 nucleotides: TGTGCCATCAGGAAGAGACAGGAAGGCGACTACGAGCAGTACTTC.

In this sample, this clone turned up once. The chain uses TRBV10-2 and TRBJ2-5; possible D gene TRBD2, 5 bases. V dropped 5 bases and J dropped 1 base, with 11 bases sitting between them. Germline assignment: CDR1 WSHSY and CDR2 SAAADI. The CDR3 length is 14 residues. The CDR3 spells CASSRTGSQETQYF. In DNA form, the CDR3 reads TGCGCCAGCAGTAGGACGGGGAGCCAAGAGACCCAGTACTTC.

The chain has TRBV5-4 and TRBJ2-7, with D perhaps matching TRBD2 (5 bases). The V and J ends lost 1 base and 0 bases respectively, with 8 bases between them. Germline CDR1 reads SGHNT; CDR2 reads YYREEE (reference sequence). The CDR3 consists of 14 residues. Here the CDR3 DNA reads TGTGCCAGCAGCTTGATCGGGAACTCCTACGAGCAGTACTTC. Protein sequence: CASSLIGNSYEQYF.